This T cell receptor (beta chain) was sequenced in a study of preoperative IRX-2 immunotherapy in early breast cancer. The CDR3 sequence is 14 residues long. The germline V gene encodes CDR1 SGHTA and CDR2 FQGNSA. Notes on this clone: Mismatch with germline at one junction end may stem from a read error.

Using immunoSEQ multiplex PCR, the repertoire was profiled, and TCRdb retains in-frame clones only, with some absent. The sample yields several thousand clones, around 81% seen once. Treatment denoted: preoperative locoregional IRX-2 cytokine immunotherapy. Preoperative locoregional IRX-2 cytokine immunotherapy was tested in the phase Ib source study. The receptor's source is a human donor with breast cancer. The rearrangement joins TRBV7-2 to TRBJ2-2; D is unresolved. The specimen comprised tumor tissue, sampled after IRX-2 immunotherapy. DNA of the CDR3: TGTGCCAGCAGCCTACCCGTCGGCACCCGGGAGCTGTTTTTT. Amino acids: CASSLPVGTRELFF.